Listed below are T cell receptor beta chains from one sample, sequenced in a study of blood T cell repertoires in COVID-19. Sequenced by immunoSEQ multiplex PCR; TCRdb stores in-frame clones only, minus some. The table lists some 150,000 clones, 86% of them singletons. The sequencing sample was made of peripheral blood. These receptors originate from a woman aged 60 to 75 with COVID-19, enrolled during active disease. The CDR3 runs from the conserved cysteine through the conserved F or W. The D gene is left open where the match is weak. Clone size appears in some rows only: once, few, many, or a class for an expanded clone.

d_call j_call v_call clone_size cdr3_aa cdr3_nt
. TRBJ1-4 TRBV10-3 few CAISESLLEGGKLFF TGTGCCATCAGTGAGTCGCTGCTAGAGGGTGGAAAACTGTTTTTT
TRBD1 TRBJ1-2 TRBV7-2 . CASSPRQGANYGYTF TGTGCCAGCAGCCCCCGACAGGGAGCTAACTATGGCTACACCTTC
. TRBJ2-3 TRBV4-2 . CASSQGGVAGDTQYF TGTGCCAGCAGCCAAGGGGGGGTAGCAGGAGATACGCAGTATTTT
. TRBJ1-4 TRBV2 . CASGREVEKLFF TGTGCCAGTGGAAGGGAGGTTGAAAAACTGTTTTTT
TRBD2 TRBJ2-7 TRBV29-1 . CSVEELAGTYEQYF TGCAGCGTTGAGGAGCTAGCGGGGACCTACGAGCAGTACTTC
. TRBJ2-7 TRBV19 . CASSVAETKLTFEQYF TGTGCCAGTAGTGTAGCGGAGACGAAACTTACGTTCGAGCAGTACTTC
TRBD1 TRBJ1-1 TRBV7-2 . CASSKDRETEAFF TGTGCCAGCAGTAAGGACAGGGAAACTGAAGCTTTCTTT
. TRBJ1-2 TRBV28 . CASRSGDRGGYTF TGTGCCAGCAGGTCAGGGGATCGAGGTGGCTACACCTTC
. TRBJ1-2 TRBV6-1 . CASSEDGAKIGYTF TGTGCCAGCAGTGAAGACGGAGCGAAGATTGGCTACACCTTC
. TRBJ1-2 TRBV5-4 . CASTQQGPRGYTF TGTGCCAGCACCCAACAGGGCCCCCGGGGCTACACCTTC
. TRBJ2-5 TRBV7-2 . CASSLSELEKTQYF TGTGCCAGCAGCTTGAGTGAACTTGAGAAGACCCAGTACTTC
. TRBJ1-1 TRBV7-2 . CASSLKGGFPQTEAFF TGTGCCAGCAGCTTAAAAGGGGGATTCCCGCAAACTGAAGCTTTCTTT
TRBD2 TRBJ2-1 TRBV6-5 . CASSYIAGVSNEQFF TGTGCCAGCAGTTATATAGCGGGAGTGAGCAATGAGCAGTTCTTC
TRBD1 TRBJ1-2 TRBV4-1 few CASSHLTGGGYTF TGCGCCAGCAGCCACCTGACAGGGGGGGGCTACACCTTC
TRBD1 TRBJ2-7 TRBV6-6 few CASSPRPGQDSYEQYF TGTGCCAGCAGTCCCCGCCCGGGACAGGACAGCTACGAGCAGTACTTC
TRBD2 TRBJ2-3 TRBV4-1 . CASSPDTQREISDTQYF TGCGCCAGCAGCCCCGACACCCAGCGGGAGATTTCAGATACGCAGTATTTT
. TRBJ1-1 TRBV5-4 . CASSSMFGSTEAFF TGTGCCAGCAGCTCCATGTTTGGCAGTACTGAAGCTTTCTTT
. TRBJ1-1 TRBV28 . CASSLRRLVTEAFF TGTGCCAGCAGTTTACGGAGGTTAGTCACTGAAGCTTTCTTT
TRBD1 TRBJ2-7 TRBV30 few CAWSGTGANYEQYF TGTGCCTGGAGCGGGACAGGGGCGAACTACGAGCAGTACTTC
TRBD2 TRBJ2-1 TRBV5-6 . CASSFTSGRNEQFF TGTGCCAGCAGCTTCACTAGCGGGCGCAATGAGCAGTTCTTC
TRBD1 TRBJ1-2 TRBV28 . CASSLTAGTGGSYGYTF TGTGCCAGCAGTTTAACCGCCGGGACAGGGGGCAGCTATGGCTACACCTTC
. TRBJ1-4 TRBV11-2 . CASSEDMRSVEKLFF TGTGCCAGCAGCGAAGATATGCGGTCAGTCGAAAAACTGTTTTTT
TRBD1 TRBJ1-2 TRBV24-1 . CATSVQGYGYTF TGTGCCACCAGTGTACAGGGGTATGGCTACACCTTC
TRBD1 TRBJ1-5 TRBV5-5 . CASRQGQGNQPQHF TGTGCCAGCAGGCAGGGACAGGGGAATCAGCCCCAGCATTTT
. TRBJ1-5 TRBV15 . CATSRDSKGLGGPQHF TGTGCCACCAGCAGAGATTCGAAGGGACTTGGGGGGCCCCAGCATTTT
. TRBJ2-7 TRBV11-1 . CASSLQLSNYEQYF TGTGCCAGCAGCTTACAACTTAGCAACTACGAGCAGTACTTC
TRBD1 TRBJ2-3 TRBV4-3 . CASSHSGTGTDTQYF TGCGCCAGCAGCCATTCCGGGACAGGCACAGATACGCAGTATTTT
. TRBJ1-1 TRBV3-1/TRBV3-2 . CASSQDSAGRGTEAFF TGTGCCAGCAGCCAAGATTCGGCAGGGCGCGGAACTGAAGCTTTCTTT
. TRBJ1-5 TRBV7-9 . CASSLAGTPQPQHF TGTGCCAGCAGCTTAGCCGGGACACCTCAGCCCCAGCATTTT
TRBD1 TRBJ2-3 TRBV5-1 . CASSIVWGTGGTDTQYF TGCGCCAGCAGCATTGTCTGGGGGACAGGGGGGACAGATACGCAGTATTTT
TRBD1 TRBJ1-5 TRBV6-5 . CASRGQGNNQPQHF TGTGCCAGCAGGGGACAGGGGAACAATCAGCCCCAGCATTTT
TRBD2 TRBJ2-2 TRBV4-1 . CASRPRGRTGELFF TGCGCCTCACGCCCCCGCGGGAGAACCGGGGAGCTGTTTTTT
TRBD2 TRBJ2-5 TRBV7-8 . CASSSYIAGGPETQYF TGTGCCAGCAGCTCCTATATAGCGGGAGGGCCCGAGACCCAGTACTTC
. TRBJ2-7 TRBV27 . CASSFRTPTSYEQYF TGTGCCAGCAGTTTCCGGACACCTACCTCCTACGAGCAGTACTTC
. TRBJ2-1 TRBV29-1 . CSVKTGGSYNEQFF TGCAGCGTCAAGACAGGTGGGTCCTACAATGAGCAGTTCTTC
. TRBJ2-7 TRBV3-1/TRBV3-2 . CASSQVGTGDYEQYF TGTGCCAGCAGCCAAGTGGGGACGGGAGACTACGAGCAGTACTTC
. TRBJ2-7 TRBV27 . CASSAATTYEQYF TGTGCCAGCAGTGCAGCGACTACCTACGAGCAGTACTTC
TRBD2 TRBJ2-1 TRBV24-1 few CATSDLGTSAKNEQFF TGTGCCACCAGTGATTTAGGGACTAGCGCGAAGAATGAGCAGTTCTTC
TRBD2 TRBJ2-7 TRBV6-5 once CASLIAGDPREQYF TGTGCCAGCCTGATAGCGGGAGATCCAAGAGAGCAGTACTTC